The following is a T cell receptor beta chain sequence with its context. Assay: immunoSEQ multiplex PCR; the TCRdb copy retains only in-frame clones and omits some. Of 140,000 to 150,000 clones listed, around 85% are singletons. The CDR3 sequence is 13 residues long. Germline values: CDR1 SGHKS, CDR2 YYEKEE (reference sequence). V dropped 0 bases and J dropped 1 base, with 4 bases sitting between them. This specimen comes from a study of T cell responses to AZD1222 COVID-19 vaccine. The chain combines TRBV5-5 with TRBJ1-1; D gene uncertain. Sequenced material: peripheral blood, taken on day 0 of AZD1222 vaccination. The origin of this receptor is an adult in good health. CDR3 protein: CASSLEGNTEAFF. The CDR3 DNA reads as TGTGCCAGCAGCTTGGAAGGGAACACTGAAGCTTTCTTT.